This paragraph reports one TCR beta chain. CDR3 size: 12 residues. The germline V gene encodes CDR1 SQVTM and CDR2 ANQGSEA. V lost 7 bases, J lost 3 bases, and 12 bases lay in between. This sample was taken from a study of blood T cell repertoires in COVID-19. Data came from immunoSEQ multiplex PCR; TCRdb stores just in-frame clones and leaves some out. The top ten hold roughly 1.1% of the sample, which has fewer than 300,000 clones, 90% seen once. This rearrangement joins TRBV29-1 to TRBJ1-1; no definite D call. Sequenced input: PBMCs or T cells enriched from blood (not recorded which). The sequence derives from a woman aged 25 to 39 who had recovered from COVID-19. CDR3 in amino acids: CSGRKRDTEAFF. In nucleotides, the CDR3 is TGCAGCGGCAGGAAGAGGGACACTGAAGCTTTCTTT.